One and the same sample provided the 17 T cell receptor beta chains below, sequenced in a study of T cells after yellow fever vaccination. TCRdb analysed the 5' RACE reads with MiXCR anew, one entry per CDR3 protein. The repertoire holds fewer than 350,000 distinct CDR3 sequences, with over 3.5% as singletons. Specimen: PBMCs, collected 15 days after the yellow fever booster vaccination. These receptors all stem from a man aged 18 to 35 who received the YFV17D yellow fever vaccine.

This clonotype was picked up many times. The chain uses TRBV3-1 and TRBJ1-2, with 8 bases that match TRBD1. CDR1 and CDR2 (germline): LGHDT, YNNKEL (reference sequence). The V gene end was trimmed by 3 bases and the J gene end by 6 bases; junction bases not matched to a gene: 6. This CDR3 has 14 residues. The CDR3 DNA follows: TGTGCCAGCAGCCACCTCACAGGGGGTAATGGCTACACCTTC. As protein: CASSHLTGGNGYTF.

This clonotype has a handful of counts. This chain links TRBV5-8 with TRBJ1-1, with 9 nucleotides matching TRBD1. Germline V CDR1 and CDR2: SGHTS, YDEGEE. The ends lost 2 bases at V and 5 bases at J; junction bases unmatched: 4. The CDR3 has 14 residues. CDR3 in DNA: TGTGCCAGCAGCTTAGGGGACAGGGTTACTGAAGCTTTCTTT. Its protein product is CASSLGDRVTEAFF.

The rearrangement uses TRBV4-1 and TRBJ1-2; the D gene is possibly TRBD1 (5 bases). CDR3 size: 12 residues. V lost 5 bases and J lost 6, with 10 bases in between. Germline V gives CDR1 MGHRA, CDR2 YSYEKL. CDR3 sequence (DNA): TGCGCCAGCAGCGGAGGGGAGGATGGCTACACCTTC. Translating gives CASSGGEDGYTF.

The chain links TRBV6-5 to TRBJ1-6; 7 bases agree with TRBD1. The V gene end was trimmed by 7 bases and the J gene end by 2 bases; junction bases not matched to a gene: 5. The CDR3 extends over 15 amino acids. Germline CDR1 is MNHEY and CDR2 is SVGAGI. The CDR3 region has the DNA TGTGCCAGCACCATAGGGACAGCCTATAATTCACCCCTCCACTTT. Residues: CASTIGTAYNSPLHF.

The chain is built from TRBV30 and TRBJ1-6; D is possibly TRBD1 (6 bases). V lost 3 bases and J lost 7, with 16 bases in between. CDR1 and CDR2 from the germline V gene are GTSNPN and SVGIG (reference sequence). The CDR3 runs to 15 residues. CDR3 protein: CAWSRNRAWNSPLHF. The DNA of the CDR3 is TGTGCCTGGAGCCGAAACAGGGCTTGGAATTCACCCCTCCACTTT.

This clonotype showed up just a few times. The chain combines TRBV20-1 with TRBJ2-7, with 7 nucleotides matching TRBD1. Germline V gene lookup returns CDR1 DFQATT and CDR2 SNEGSKA (reference sequence). This CDR3 spans 18 amino acids. J gave up 0 bases and V 1 base, and 15 bases lay outside the gene matches. The CDR3 spells CSARVGTGTEKSSYEQYF. In DNA, the CDR3 is TGCAGTGCTAGAGTCGGAACCGGGACAGAGAAGAGCTCCTACGAGCAGTACTTC.

This clonotype was seen a handful of times. V usage is TRBV11-2 and J usage is TRBJ2-1; D could derive from TRBD1 or TRBD2 (5 bases each). Germline-derived CDR1 and CDR2 are SGHAT and FQNNGV. V gave up 5 bases and J gave up 5 bases, with 10 bases separating them. This CDR3 is 13 amino acids long. The CDR3 reads CASSRDQHNEQFF. The DNA for the CDR3 is TGTGCCAGCAGCCGGGACCAACACAATGAGCAGTTCTTC. Based on the CDR3 plus reference TRBV11-2 and TRBJ2-1, the full variable domain is EAGVAQSPRYKIIEKRQSVAFWCNPISGHATLYWYQQILGQGPKLLIQFQNNGVVDDSQLPKDRFSAERLKGVDSTLKIQPAKLEDSAVYLCASSRDQHNEQFFGPGTRLTVL.

This clonotype was counted a few times. This chain uses TRBV20-1 with TRBJ2-4, with a tentative D call TRBD1 (6 bases). CDR3 length: 13 amino acids. CDR1 is DFQATT, CDR2 SNEGSKA, per germline (reference sequence). Trimming removed 0 bases from V and 6 bases from J, with 9 bases in between. The CDR3 reads CSARDFRGNIQYF. As DNA, the CDR3 is TGCAGTGCTAGAGATTTCAGGGGAAACATTCAGTACTTC.

There are a few counts of this clonotype. V is TRBV18 and J is TRBJ2-3; tentative D call: TRBD2 (6 bases). This CDR3 has 16 residues. V gave up 4 bases and J gave up 0 bases, with 14 bases separating them. Looked up from germline, CDR1 is KGHSH and CDR2 is LQKENI. The CDR3 here is CASSRSGTSSTDTQYF. The CDR3 DNA reads as TGTGCCAGCTCACGGTCCGGGACTTCTAGCACAGATACGCAGTATTTT.

The table lists this clonotype with many counts. The chain couples TRBV5-6 to TRBJ1-2; D remains unclear. V gave up 3 bases and J gave up 4 bases, with 13 bases separating them. From germline, CDR1 is SGHDT and CDR2 YYEEEE. This CDR3 comprises 14 residues. CDR3 sequence reads: CASSYKGRPYGYTF. Written as DNA, the CDR3 is TGTGCCAGCAGCTACAAGGGCAGGCCCTATGGCTACACCTTC. The variable domain in full, completed from reference TRBV5-6 and TRBJ1-2, reads DAGVTQSPTHLIKTRGQQVTLRCSPKSGHDTVSWYQQALGQGPQFIFQYYEEEERQRGNFPDRFSGHQFPNYSSELNVNALLLGDSALYLCASSYKGRPYGYTFGSGTRLTVV.

This clonotype was seen repeatedly, ten times or more. V usage is TRBV29-1 and J usage is TRBJ2-3; TRBD1 matches at 9 bases. The germline V gene encodes CDR1 SQVTM and CDR2 ANQGSEA. V dropped 1 base and J dropped 4; count of bases not matched to a gene: 0. The CDR3 has 13 amino acids. The CDR3 sequence is CSVEGQGADTQYF. CDR3 DNA: TGCAGCGTTGAAGGACAGGGGGCAGATACGCAGTATTTT.

Concerning this clonotype: At one end the junction does not follow the germline gene, possibly because of a read error. V usage is TRBV7-8 and J usage is TRBJ1-1; D remains ambiguous. Germline lookup yields CDR1 SGHVS and CDR2 FQNEAQ. The CDR3 sequence is 12 residues long. Here the CDR3 DNA reads TGTGCCAGCAGCTTAACGGCAGCTGAAACTTTCTTT. Translation gives CASSLTAAETFF.

The CDR3 spells CASSLRGKPGQYTGELFF. The DNA of the CDR3 is TGCGCCAGCAGCCTTCGCGGTAAACCGGGACAGTACACCGGGGAGCTGTTTTTT. The chain has TRBV4-3 and TRBJ2-2, with 7 positions matching TRBD1. The CDR3 covers 18 residues. V was pared by 4 bases and J by 3 bases, with 14 bases of the junction left unmatched. Germline-derived CDR1 and CDR2 are LGHNA and YSLEER.

This clonotype was seen repeatedly, ten times or more. The chain joins TRBV4-2 to TRBJ2-7; no definite D call. CDR1 is LGHNA and CDR2 is YNFKEQ in the germline V gene. The CDR3 runs to 15 residues. Trimming removed 0 bases at V and 2 bases at J, with 11 bases between. CDR3 loop: CASSQEAVFPYEQYF. CDR3 bases: TGTGCCAGCAGCCAAGAAGCCGTCTTCCCCTACGAGCAGTACTTC.

This clonotype was counted only a few times. V usage is TRBV6-1 and J usage is TRBJ2-7; no clear D gene. Germline values: CDR1 MNHNS, CDR2 SASEGT. Trimming shortened V by 0 bases and J by 5 bases, and 5 bases separated the two germline ends. This CDR3 is built from 12 residues. In DNA, the CDR3 is TGTGCCAGCAGTGAAGCGGCCCACGAGCAGTACGTC. Translated: CASSEAAHEQYV.

In this sample, this clonotype turned up a few times. The V gene is TRBV6-2 or TRBV6-3, the J gene TRBJ2-1; D might be TRBD2 (5 bases). The CDR3 is 14 residues long. The V and J ends lost 8 bases and 7 bases respectively, with 18 bases between them. Germline CDR1 MNHEY, CDR2 SVGEGT. For the CDR3, the DNA is TGTGCCAGCGGGAGTAGTGCAGTGAGGAATGAGCAGTTCTTC. Its protein is CASGSSAVRNEQFF.

The chain recombines TRBV5-1 with TRBJ2-7; the D is unclear. CDR3 size: 15 residues. Germline CDR1 is SGHRS and CDR2 is YFSETQ. V was trimmed by 4 bases and J by 4 bases, leaving 18 bases between them. CDR3 loop: CASSPTGSPLYEQYV. For the CDR3, the DNA is TGCGCCAGCAGCCCCACCGGGTCCCCTCTGTACGAGCAGTACGTC.